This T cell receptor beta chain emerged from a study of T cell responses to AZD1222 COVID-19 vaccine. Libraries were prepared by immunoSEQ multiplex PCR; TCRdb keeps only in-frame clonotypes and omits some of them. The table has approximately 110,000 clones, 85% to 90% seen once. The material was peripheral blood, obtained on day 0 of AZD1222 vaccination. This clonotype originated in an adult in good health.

The CDR3 DNA is TGTGCCAGCAGCTTGGGAAGCGGGGTGTACCAAGAGACCCAGTACTTC. Amino acids: CASSLGSGVYQETQYF. This sequence joins TRBV5-4 and TRBJ2-5; 7 bases match TRBD2. V gave up 0 bases and J gave up 0 bases; unmatched junction bases: 5. The germline gives CDR1 SGHNT, CDR2 YYREEE (reference sequence). CDR3 length equals 16 residues.